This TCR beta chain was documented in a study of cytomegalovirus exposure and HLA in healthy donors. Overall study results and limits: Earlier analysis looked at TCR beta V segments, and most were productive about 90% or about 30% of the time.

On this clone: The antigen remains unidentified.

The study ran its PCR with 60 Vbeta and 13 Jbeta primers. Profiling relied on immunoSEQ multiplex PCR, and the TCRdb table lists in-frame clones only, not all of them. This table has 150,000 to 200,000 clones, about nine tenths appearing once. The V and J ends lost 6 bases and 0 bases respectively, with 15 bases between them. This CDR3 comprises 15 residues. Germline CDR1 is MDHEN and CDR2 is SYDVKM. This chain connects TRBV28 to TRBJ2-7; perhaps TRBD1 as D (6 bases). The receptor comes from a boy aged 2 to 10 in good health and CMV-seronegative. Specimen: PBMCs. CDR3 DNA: TGTGCCAGCAGCGCCGCCGGGGACAACTCCTACGAGCAGTACTTC. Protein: CASSAAGDNSYEQYF.